This T cell receptor beta chain was recorded in a study of technical replicates of blood from a few donors. Sequenced by immunoSEQ multiplex PCR; TCRdb stores in-frame clones only, minus some. The sample lists some 82,000 clones, 94% occurring once. There are 14 residues in the CDR3. The V gene lost 5 bases and the J gene lost 0 bases, with 11 bases spanning the gap. Germline assignment: CDR1 MGHRA and CDR2 YSYEKL. The chain employs TRBV4-1 and TRBJ2-7; the D gene is possibly TRBD2 (6 bases). Sequenced: T cells isolated from PBMCs. The receptor's source is a human donor in good health. The CDR3 nucleotides are TGCGCCAGCAGCGTGGGACTGTCCTCCTACGAGCAGTACTTC. Protein product: CASSVGLSSYEQYF.